One sample yielded the 5 T cell receptor beta chains listed below, sequenced in a study of T cells expressing NK-cell markers. Following a re-call of the 5' RACE reads, TCRdb has one entry per CDR3 protein and lacks DNA. The sample shows roughly 390,000 distinct CDR3 sequences, and roughly 10% sits with its ten largest clones. Sequencing input: blood T cells: a sorted CD56 or NKG2C T cell subset, CD4+ or CD8+ T cells, or bulk PBMC T cells (not recorded which). The source is a woman between 50 and 59 years old in good health.

V is TRBV7-9 and J is TRBJ2-2. The length of the CDR3 is 17 residues. Germline V gene lookup returns CDR1 SEHNR and CDR2 FQNEAQ (reference sequence). CDR3 in amino acids: CASSLRFGVANTGELFF.

This chain links TRBV2 with TRBJ2-1. CDR3 length: 13 residues. Germline V gene lookup returns CDR1 SNHLY and CDR2 FYNNEI. The CDR3 here is CASMSGIGNEQFF.

This chain joins TRBV10-3 and TRBJ2-1. Germline values: CDR1 ENHRY, CDR2 SYGVKD. The CDR3 is 13 amino acids. This CDR3 reads CAISESLRNEQFF.

CDR3 protein: CASSQDWAGRTDTQYF. The V gene is TRBV3-1, the J gene TRBJ2-3; as DNA is missing, the TRBD1 call by TCRdb cannot be tested. Germline CDR1 and CDR2: LGHDT and YNNKEL (reference sequence). This CDR3 has 16 amino acids.

The chain uses TRBV12-3 or TRBV12-4 and TRBJ2-4; TCRdb's D call, TRBD2, is unchecked because there is no DNA. The CDR3 has 15 amino acids. CDR3 amino acids: CASSKEALAKNIQYF.